This TCR beta chain was documented in a study of blood T cell repertoires in COVID-19. Clones were sequenced by immunoSEQ multiplex PCR, and TCRdb holds only the in-frame ones, with some missing. The top ten clones hold 3.5% of a sample with 85,000 to 110,000 clones, more than 70% of them seen once. Input material: peripheral blood. The clonotype was recovered from a woman between 55 and 75 years old with acute or convalescent COVID-19.

The DNA of the CDR3 is TGTGCCATCAGTGAGTCCCAGACAGCGTATGGCTACACCTTC. This gives the protein CAISESQTAYGYTF. The chain employs TRBV10-3 and TRBJ1-2, with D possibly matching TRBD1 (5 bases). The V and J ends lost 0 bases and 5 bases respectively, with 10 bases between them. CDR3 length: 14 amino acids. CDR1 ENHRY and CDR2 SYGVKD come from the germline V gene.